This is a list of T cell receptor beta chains from one sample in a study of blood T cell repertoires in COVID-19. The data were produced by immunoSEQ multiplex PCR, yet TCRdb's version contains in-frame clones alone and is incomplete. The sample lists tens of thousands of clones; over 70% were seen once. The specimen was peripheral blood. Receptors were obtained from a human donor with active COVID-19. The donor label of this sample is uncertain. CDR3s include the opening cysteine and the closing phenylalanine or tryptophan. D genes are given only for firm matches. Not all rows give a size; the values are once, few, many and, for expanded clones, a class.

. | TRBJ2-2 | TRBV7-3 | TRBD1 | CASSAPQKGQGAIGELFF
. | TRBJ2-1 | TRBV5-4 | . | CASSLQGPGDHEQFF
. | TRBJ2-5 | TRBV2 | TRBD1 | CASRTGTAAETQYF
. | TRBJ2-3 | TRBV6-4 | . | CASSRENTDTQYF
. | TRBJ1-1 | TRBV6-6 | . | CASSYTGRGEAFF
. | TRBJ2-7 | TRBV6-5 | . | CASISRSSGYEQYF
few | TRBJ1-2 | TRBV20-1 | . | CSARDSRGYTF
. | TRBJ2-1 | TRBV12-5 | TRBD2 | CASGTQAPISGLAGGPQYNEQFF
. | TRBJ2-1 | TRBV25-1 | TRBD1 | CASSDPTGGFEQFF
. | TRBJ2-7 | TRBV29-1 | TRBD1 | CSVAAGQGPGEQYF
few | TRBJ2-2 | TRBV7-9 | TRBD1 | CASSLISGDRVSGELFF
few | TRBJ2-7 | TRBV4-2 | TRBD1 | CASSQSGTGAYEQYF
. | TRBJ2-1 | TRBV13 | TRBD2 | CASSRPGLGRREQFF
. | TRBJ1-1 | TRBV14 | . | CASSQVTGIGTEAFF
. | TRBJ2-1 | TRBV3-1/TRBV3-2 | . | CASSQAEYEQFF
. | TRBJ1-5 | TRBV6-5 | . | CASRYQGYQPQHF
. | TRBJ2-7 | TRBV11-1 | . | CASSLWGGDEQYF
. | TRBJ2-2 | TRBV5-4 | TRBD1 | CASSLDRGTGELFF
. | TRBJ1-5 | TRBV19 | . | CASSARRDPKQPQHF
. | TRBJ2-7 | TRBV12-5 | TRBD2 | CASGTSGDYEQYF
. | TRBJ1-1 | TRBV19 | . | CASSIGSGSEAFF
. | TRBJ1-1 | TRBV3-1/TRBV3-2 | . | CASSQYLDNTEAFF
. | TRBJ1-5 | TRBV2 | TRBD1 | CAGRTGGSGPQHF
. | TRBJ2-1 | TRBV12-3/TRBV12-4 | . | CASSSDTNEQFF
. | TRBJ2-1 | TRBV7-2 | TRBD2 | CASSSDLGRETYNEQFF
. | TRBJ2-1 | TRBV11-3 | . | CASSLLRSSYNEQFF
. | TRBJ1-1 | TRBV7-8 | . | CASSFGHKNTEAFF
. | TRBJ2-1 | TRBV19 | . | CASSRRESGEQFF
. | TRBJ2-5 | TRBV11-2 | TRBD2 | CASTETSGVETQYF
. | TRBJ1-2 | TRBV28 | . | CASSFRLYGYTF
. | TRBJ2-1 | TRBV4-3 | TRBD1 | CASSPDRYDEQFF
. | TRBJ1-1 | TRBV28 | TRBD1 | CASRGQGINTEAFF
. | TRBJ1-1 | TRBV11-2 | . | CASRRYGVTEAFF
. | TRBJ2-1 | TRBV7-8 | . | CASSMGGGASYNEQFF
few | TRBJ2-3 | TRBV7-9 | TRBD2 | CASSSGTSGTNTQYF
. | TRBJ1-1 | TRBV27 | . | CASGQTGNTEAFF
. | TRBJ2-7 | TRBV27 | TRBD2 | CASSPRLAYEQYF
. | TRBJ1-2 | TRBV7-9 | . | CASSLPDRESKTNYGYTF
few | TRBJ1-4 | TRBV6-1 | TRBD1 | CASSEGGQGFEKLFF
. | TRBJ2-3 | TRBV7-9 | TRBD1 | CASSLASGQGTDTQYF
. | TRBJ2-3 | TRBV5-4 | . | CASSFVQGWADTQYF
. | TRBJ2-3 | TRBV9 | TRBD1 | CASSGGTGWGDTQYF
. | TRBJ1-5 | TRBV3-1/TRBV3-2 | . | CASSQSSQPQHF
once | TRBJ2-2 | TRBV19 | TRBD2 | CASSILLASNTGELFF
. | TRBJ2-1 | TRBV27 | . | CASGAGRGSIPVNNEQFF
. | TRBJ2-3 | TRBV13 | TRBD2 | CASTPGRESSEDTQYF
. | TRBJ1-2 | TRBV5-1 | . | CASSSDRATNGYTF
. | TRBJ2-5 | TRBV5-1 | TRBD1 | CASSARGTGGETQYF
. | TRBJ1-1 | TRBV29-1 | TRBD1 | CSVGQLNTEAFF
. | TRBJ2-2 | TRBV3-1/TRBV3-2 | . | CASSRGLFTGELFF
. | TRBJ2-7 | TRBV5-1 | TRBD2 | CASSLLAGVQSLGEQYF
. | TRBJ1-5 | TRBV3-1/TRBV3-2 | . | CASSQDRCWGDQPQHF